This is a list of T cell receptor beta chains from one sample in a study of T cells expressing NK-cell markers. Each CDR3 protein gets one entry in TCRdb, which reprocessed the 5' RACE reads and gives no DNA. This listing includes about 390,000 distinct CDR3 sequences. Source material: blood T cells: a sorted CD56 or NKG2C T cell subset, CD4+ or CD8+ T cells, or bulk PBMC T cells (not recorded which). These receptors came from a woman in her forties or fifties in good health. CDR3s include the opening cysteine and the closing phenylalanine or tryptophan.

cdr3_length	v_call	j_call	cdr3_aa
12	TRBV20-1	TRBJ2-7	CSAPTETYEQYF
15	TRBV13	TRBJ2-5	CASSQRGGLQETQYF
17	TRBV7-6	TRBJ2-2	CASSNAPRDFKTGELFF
14	TRBV28	TRBJ2-1	CASSLGTRDNEQFF
16	TRBV4-1	TRBJ2-1	CASSRGLAGGGNEQFF
15	TRBV20-1	TRBJ2-3	CSARSGTTTHYTQYF
13	TRBV12-3/TRBV12-4	TRBJ1-1	CASSLLRDTEAFF
16	TRBV12-3/TRBV12-4	TRBJ1-1	CASSPQTARIGTEAFF
16	TRBV4-2	TRBJ2-7	CASSQVVGAGNDEQYF
13	TRBV5-1	TRBJ1-3	CASMQGYGNTIYF
16	TRBV11-1	TRBJ1-1	CASSPPGGHSNTEAFF
13	TRBV12-3/TRBV12-4	TRBJ1-2	CASSPYIGYGYTF
16	TRBV18	TRBJ2-5	CASSTPGLAGQETQYF
15	TRBV7-9	TRBJ2-7	CASSRTDYPTYEQYF
15	TRBV12-3/TRBV12-4	TRBJ2-4	CASSRDRGPRGIQYF
16	TRBV5-1	TRBJ2-5	CASSLEVGGFQETQYF
16	TRBV9	TRBJ2-1	CASSVGAGGVKNEQFF
13	TRBV14	TRBJ2-1	CASRGVGYNEQFF
15	TRBV20-1	TRBJ1-1	CSARDRATAKVEAFF
15	TRBV6-4	TRBJ2-3	CASSDERSSTDTQYF
13	TRBV10-3	TRBJ1-1	CAISGAGYTEAFF
13	TRBV30	TRBJ2-1	CAWSKGPNNEQFF
15	TRBV5-1	TRBJ2-5	CASSLAGGVPETQYF
16	TRBV10-3	TRBJ1-1	CAISESKEQKNTEAFF
14	TRBV15	TRBJ2-2	CATSRHHNTGELFF
17	TRBV4-1	TRBJ2-1	CASSQDRLGSSYNEQFF
15	TRBV5-1	TRBJ2-3	CASSLLARGGDTQYF
16	TRBV5-4	TRBJ2-5	CASSTEASGEKETQYF
13	TRBV5-1	TRBJ2-3	CASSLPGTSTQYF
11	TRBV14	TRBJ2-1	CASSQWGEQFF
12	TRBV7-2	TRBJ2-3	CASSLLRDTQYF
16	TRBV5-6	TRBJ2-2	CASGVKLGANTGELFF